The 31 T cell receptor beta chains in this list originate from one sample, sequenced in a study of shared clonotypes between healthy human individuals. The assay was immunoSEQ multiplex PCR, and TCRdb's table has in-frame clones only and misses some. The sample gives roughly 450,000 clones, around 74% of which show up once; roughly 13% is in the top ten. Input material: PBMCs. The source is a woman between 40 and 50 years old in good health. Some clones in this sample may be carry-over from other donors' samples.

The chain employs TRBV11-2 and TRBJ2-1, with TRBD2 identical over 10 bases. The CDR3 length is 15 residues. Losses at the gene ends were 5 bases for V and 8 bases for J; bases not matched to a gene: 9. Germline assignment: CDR1 SGHAT and CDR2 FQNNGV. CDR3 residues: CASSARLAGLDEQFF. For the CDR3, the DNA is TGTGCCAGCAGCGCCCGACTAGCGGGCTTAGATGAGCAGTTCTTC.

The CDR3 region is CASSQPEGLAGTYEQYF. The CDR3 coding sequence is TGCGCCAGCAGCCAACCGGAGGGACTAGCGGGAACCTACGAGCAGTACTTC. This chain connects TRBV4-3 to TRBJ2-7; TRBD2 aligns across 13 bases. Germline trimming cut 2 bases from V and 2 bases from J; bases unmatched to any gene: 6. CDR1 LGHNA and CDR2 YSLEER come from the germline V gene. This CDR3 has 17 residues.

The J gene is TRBJ2-3, the V gene TRBV28; D remains unclear. There are 12 residues in the CDR3. Trimming removed 10 bases from V and 0 bases from J, with 8 bases in between. Germline CDR1 and CDR2: MDHEN and SYDVKM. CDR3 sequence reads: CATGPSTDTQYF. The CDR3 DNA reads TGTGCCACCGGACCTAGCACAGATACGCAGTATTTT.

V and J are TRBV28 and TRBJ1-4; tentative D call: TRBD1 (6 bases). Germline CDR1 reads MDHEN; CDR2 reads SYDVKM. CDR3 length: 12 residues. V lost 6 bases and J lost 15, with 17 bases in between. CDR3: CASSQIQEGVFF. CDR3 nucleotide sequence: TGTGCCAGCAGCCAGATACAGGAGGGGGTGTTTTTT.

Only a few counts were recorded for this clone. As DNA, the CDR3 is TGTGCCAGCAGTCTAATAACGGGCCGCCGTAGACCTGAAGCTTTCTTT. Protein product: CASSLITGRRRPEAFF. The chain uses TRBV28 and TRBJ1-1, with D uncertain. Germline V gene lookup returns CDR1 MDHEN and CDR2 SYDVKM. CDR3 length equals 16 residues. V shed 5 bases and J shed 6 bases, with 22 bases lying between them.

The V and J genes are TRBV7-9 and TRBJ2-7; 11 bases line up with TRBD1. The CDR3 length is 15 residues. The J segment lost 3 bases and the V segment lost 5 bases, leaving 6 bases of the junction unmatched. CDR1 and CDR2 from the germline V gene are SEHNR and FQNEAQ (reference sequence). The DNA for the CDR3 is TGTGCCAGCAGCAACCGGACAGGGGGCCTCTACGAGCAGTACTTC. Its translation: CASSNRTGGLYEQYF.

The chain carries TRBV15 and TRBJ2-5; 10 bases are shared with TRBD1. Matching the DNA end better, TRBJ2-7 makes the J call doubtful. CDR1 and CDR2 from the germline V gene are LNHNV and YYDKDF (reference sequence). CDR3 size: 15 residues. The CDR3 nucleotides read TGTGCCACCAGCGTTAGACAGGGGGCGACGTACGAGCAGTACTTC. As protein: CATSVRQGATYEQYF.

The chain recombines TRBV7-3 with TRBJ2-7; D not resolved. Germline CDR1 is SGHTA and CDR2 is FQGTGA. The CDR3 extends over 14 amino acids. The V and J ends lost 5 bases and 6 bases respectively, with 17 bases between them. DNA of the CDR3: TGTGCCAGCAGCCCTAGAACGGCAGCAGGCGAGCAGTACTTC. Residues: CASSPRTAAGEQYF. Looking up the rest from reference TRBV7-3 and TRBJ2-7 gives the full variable domain: GAGVSQTPSNKVTEKGKYVELRCDPISGHTALYWYRQSLGQGPEFLIYFQGTGAADDSGLPNDRFFAVRPEGSVSTLKIQRTERGDSAVYLCASSPRTAAGEQYFGPGTRLTVT.

V gene TRBV6-5 combines with J gene TRBJ2-1; the D gene could be TRBD1 or TRBD2 (5 bases each). This CDR3 has 14 residues. Trimming removed 8 bases from V and 8 bases from J, with 19 bases in between. Germline CDR1 MNHEY, CDR2 SVGAGI. As DNA, the CDR3 is TGTGCCAGCTCAGGCTTTGGGGGTAGCGATGAGCAGTTCTTC. Protein product: CASSGFGGSDEQFF.

On this clone: This CDR3 is also generated by other DNA sequences in the sample. This chain joins TRBV7-3 and TRBJ2-1; 13 nucleotides line up with TRBD2. This CDR3 is built from 15 residues. The V segment lost 3 bases and the J segment 7 bases; nucleotides outside the gene matches: 3. Germline CDR1 reads SGHTA; CDR2 reads FQGTGA. CDR3 residues: CASSLGLAGRNEQFF. As DNA, the CDR3 is TGTGCCAGCAGCTTGGGACTAGCGGGAAGAAATGAGCAGTTCTTC.

This clone appeared once. The chain joins TRBV7-9 to TRBJ2-7, with unresolved D. This CDR3 comprises 11 residues. V dropped 3 bases and J dropped 5 bases, with 5 bases sitting between them. Germline V gives CDR1 SEHNR, CDR2 FQNEAQ (reference sequence). CDR3 bases: TGTGCCAGCAGCTTTTGGGACGAGCAGTACTTC. As protein: CASSFWDEQYF.

This chain connects TRBV28 to TRBJ2-1; 11 nucleotides match TRBD2. There are 16 residues in the CDR3. CDR1 is MDHEN and CDR2 is SYDVKM in the germline V gene. The V gene end was trimmed by 6 bases and the J gene end by 6 bases; junction bases not matched to a gene: 10. CDR3 amino acids: CASRWRTSGSGNEQFF. The CDR3 DNA sequence: TGTGCCAGCAGGTGGAGAACTAGCGGGAGTGGCAATGAGCAGTTCTTC. The complete variable domain, with remaining parts taken from reference TRBV28 and TRBJ2-1, reads DVKVTQSSRYLVKRTGEKVFLECVQDMDHENMFWYRQDPGLGLRLIYFSYDVKMKEKGDIPEGYSVSREKKERFSLILESASTNQTSMYLCASRWRTSGSGNEQFFGPGTRLTVL.

This clone came up a few times. The sample contains more than one DNA sequence encoding this CDR3. V is TRBV28 and J is TRBJ1-5; D not certain. The CDR3 runs to 12 residues. Trimming shortened V by 8 bases and J by 5 bases, and 10 bases separated the two germline ends. The V gene's germline CDR1 is MDHEN and CDR2 SYDVKM. For the CDR3, the DNA is TGTGCCAGCGGTAGACTGGATCAGCCCCAGCATTTT. This gives the protein CASGRLDQPQHF.

The V and J genes are TRBV13 and TRBJ2-5; perhaps D is TRBD1 or TRBD2 (5 bases each). V was pared by 5 bases and J by 4 bases, with 26 bases between. The CDR3 loop spans 18 amino acids. CDR1 is PRHDT and CDR2 is FYEKMQ in the germline V gene (reference sequence). The CDR3 DNA sequence: TGTGCCAGCAGCGGCCTACCTAGCCGCGAATCAGGGAGAGAGACCCAGTACTTC. This codes for CASSGLPSRESGRETQYF.

The chain employs TRBV28 and TRBJ1-2, with TRBD1 as a possible D gene (6 bases). CDR1 is MDHEN, CDR2 SYDVKM, per germline. The CDR3 totals 15 residues. V was cut by 3 bases and J by 7 bases, with 18 bases left in between. CDR3 sequence (DNA): TGTGCCAGCAGTTTCATCCGGGACAAGGCCCGTGGCTACACCTTC. It specifies CASSFIRDKARGYTF.

This chain links TRBV9 with TRBJ2-1, with D uncertain. Germline V CDR1 and CDR2: SGDLS, YYNGEE. The V end lost 1 base, the J end lost 2 bases, and 10 bases lay between the germline ends. The length of the CDR3 is 15 residues. The CDR3 DNA follows: TGTGCCAGCAGCGTAACCGAGTCCCCCTACAATGAGCAGTTCTTC. Its protein is CASSVTESPYNEQFF. Using reference TRBV9 and TRBJ2-1 for the parts outside the CDR3, the full variable domain is DSGVTQTPKHLITATGQRVTLRCSPRSGDLSVYWYQQSLDQGLQFLIQYYNGEERAKGNILERFSAQQFPDLHSELNLSSLELGDSALYFCASSVTESPYNEQFFGPGTRLTVL.

The V call is TRBV19, the J call TRBJ2-7, with 9 bases fitting TRBD1. Germline values: CDR1 LNHDA, CDR2 SQIVND (reference sequence). Trimming cost V 0 bases and J 2 bases; bases outside gene matches: 2. The CDR3 loop spans 15 amino acids. The CDR3 reads CASSIDGTGPYEQYF. In DNA form, the CDR3 reads TGTGCCAGTAGTATAGATGGGACAGGGCCCTACGAGCAGTACTTC. Drawing the rest from reference TRBV19 and TRBJ2-7, the complete variable domain is DGGITQSPKYLFRKEGQNVTLSCEQNLNHDAMYWYRQDPGQGLRLIYYSQIVNDFQKGDIAEGYSVSREKKESFPLTVTSAQKNPTAFYLCASSIDGTGPYEQYFGPGTRLTVT.

This clone appeared once. J is TRBJ1-2 and V is TRBV5-1; weak D call: TRBD1 (5 bases). CDR3 size: 14 residues. Between the trimmed V and J ends, which lost 4 bases and 2 bases, there was a span of 12 bases. Germline CDR1 reads SGHRS; CDR2 reads YFSETQ. CDR3 amino acids: CASSPMGGNYGYTF. In DNA form, the CDR3 reads TGCGCCAGCAGCCCTATGGGGGGAAACTATGGCTACACCTTC.

In DNA, the CDR3 is TGTGCCAGCAGCCGTGACAGGGTCGGGGAAAAACTGTTTTTT. Its translation: CASSRDRVGEKLFF. This chain links TRBV5-5 with TRBJ1-4; 7 bases agree with TRBD1. The CDR3 runs 14 residues. CDR1 is SGHKS and CDR2 is YYEKEE in the germline V gene (reference sequence). After removal of 4 bases from V and 8 bases from J, the junction contained 8 bases not matched to a gene.

The rearrangement uses TRBV19 and TRBJ2-7; 9 nucleotides line up with TRBD1. The CDR3 runs to 14 residues. The V segment lost 5 bases and the J segment 9 bases; nucleotides outside the gene matches: 11. Germline V gene data show CDR1 as LNHDA and CDR2 as SQIVND (reference sequence). The CDR3 sequence is CASSPLRDRVRQYF. The DNA of the CDR3 is TGTGCCAGTAGTCCACTCCGGGACAGGGTACGGCAGTACTTC.

The V call is TRBV10-3, the J call TRBJ2-3; D might be TRBD2 (7 bases). Looked up from germline, CDR1 is ENHRY and CDR2 is SYGVKD. CDR3 length equals 13 residues. V was shortened by 10 bases and J by 4 bases, with 15 bases between the two germline ends. The CDR3 spells CATRPGGADTQYF. CDR3 nucleotides: TGTGCCACCAGGCCGGGGGGCGCAGATACGCAGTATTTT.

This clone was counted only a few times. The chain has TRBV7-9 and TRBJ2-1; 7 bases match TRBD2. The CDR3 totals 16 residues. Germline V CDR1 and CDR2: SEHNR, FQNEAQ (reference sequence). The J segment lost 4 bases and the V segment lost 4 bases, leaving 10 bases of the junction unmatched. CDR3 in amino acids: CASSSLWLADYNEQFF. The CDR3 DNA is TGTGCCAGCAGCTCGTTGTGGCTAGCGGATTACAATGAGCAGTTCTTC.

This chain connects TRBV18 to TRBJ1-1; a possible D gene is TRBD1 (6 bases). V was shortened by 8 bases and J by 4 bases, with 20 bases between the two germline ends. Germline V gene data show CDR1 as KGHSH and CDR2 as LQKENI. This CDR3 has 15 residues. This CDR3 is CASAGSAGQTTEAFF. DNA of the CDR3: TGTGCCAGCGCAGGGAGCGCTGGACAGACCACTGAAGCTTTCTTT.

The chain recombines TRBV10-1 with TRBJ2-1, with 10 bases matching TRBD2. Germline CDR1 is WNHNN and CDR2 is SYGVQD (reference sequence). With V trimmed by 3 bases and J by 13 bases, 6 bases remained unmatched. The length of the CDR3 is 13 residues. DNA of the CDR3: TGCGCCAGCAGTGACCCGGGACTAGCGAGTCAGTTCTTC. Protein sequence: CASSDPGLASQFF.

This chain links TRBV28 with TRBJ1-5; D is perhaps TRBD1 (6 bases). The CDR3 is 18 residues long. V lost 5 bases, J lost 4 bases, and 24 bases lay in between. CDR1 MDHEN and CDR2 SYDVKM come from the germline V gene. CDR3 nucleotide sequence: TGTGCCAGCAGTCGCATCATCTTCAACAGGGTTGGTAATCAGCCCCAGCATTTT. Protein: CASSRIIFNRVGNQPQHF.

V gene TRBV7-2 combines with J gene TRBJ2-3, with TRBD2 identical over 7 bases. V shed 1 base and J 6 bases; nucleotides not matched to a gene: 7. Per germline, CDR1 SGHTA and CDR2 FQGNSA. This CDR3 is 15 amino acids long. CDR3 DNA sequence: TGTGCCAGCAGCTTAGAGTGGGGGAGGGCGGATACGCAGTATTTT. Protein sequence: CASSLEWGRADTQYF.

The genes are TRBV7-6 and TRBJ2-6; 7 bases line up with TRBD1. From germline, CDR1 is SGHVS and CDR2 FNYEAQ. The CDR3 totals 18 residues. V shed 5 bases, J shed 0 bases, and the junction held 10 bases outside the gene matches. CDR3 coding DNA: TGTGCCAGCAGCGCAACCGGGACAGTTTACTCTGGGGCCAACGTCCTGACTTTC. This encodes CASSATGTVYSGANVLTF.

This chain links TRBV18 with TRBJ2-7, with TRBD2 identical over 7 bases. Unmatched junction bases numbered 11, after V lost 1 base and J lost 2 bases. This CDR3 is 17 amino acids long. Germline V gene sequence: CDR1 KGHSH, CDR2 LQKENI. The CDR3 reads CASSPRVGGSITYEQYF. The CDR3 nucleotides are TGTGCCAGCTCACCACGGGTGGGGGGGTCGATTACCTACGAGCAGTACTTC.

The chain joins TRBV18 to TRBJ2-5; D uncertain. CDR1 and CDR2 from the germline V gene are KGHSH and LQKENI. The CDR3 is made up of 14 amino acids. V was trimmed by 2 bases and J by 5 bases, leaving 12 bases between them. The CDR3 reads CASSPRSRVETQYF. CDR3 in DNA: TGTGCCAGCTCACCAAGGTCTAGGGTGGAGACCCAGTACTTC.

This clone came up once. The rearrangement uses TRBV7-7 and TRBJ2-7; TRBD2 matches at 11 bases. Looked up from germline, CDR1 is SSHAT and CDR2 is FNYEAQ (reference sequence). The length of the CDR3 is 16 residues. With 2 bases clipped from V and 5 bases from J, the junction kept 8 bases outside the gene matches. CDR3 region: CASSLRQTSGKDEQYF. CDR3 nucleotide sequence: TGTGCCAGCAGCTTAAGGCAGACTAGCGGGAAGGACGAGCAGTACTTC.

This clone has only one observation. The gene calls are TRBV9 and TRBJ2-6, with a weak D call TRBD1 (5 bases). Germline V gene lookup returns CDR1 SGDLS and CDR2 YYNGEE. The CDR3 loop spans 16 amino acids. V was trimmed by 4 bases and J by 0 bases, leaving 11 bases between them. CDR3 residues: CASSLGVLSGANVLTF. CDR3 DNA sequence: TGTGCCAGCAGCCTAGGGGTCCTCTCTGGGGCCAACGTCCTGACTTTC.